The source of this T cell receptor beta chain is a study of cytomegalovirus exposure and HLA in healthy donors. General study findings and limits: Rare TCR sequences dominated, though some public TCRs recurred in many donors. Later work associated 16,951 TCR beta sequences with HLA alleles at 0.05 false discovery rate. Reports described diagnosis of cytomegalovirus status by the classifier as highly specific and sensitive.

This CDR3 has 15 amino acids. V was pared by 7 bases and J by 0 bases, with 10 bases between. CDR1 and CDR2 from the germline V gene are MNHNS and SASEGT. The primer mix had 60 Vbeta and 13 Jbeta primers. Some clones are missing from TCRdb's copy, which holds only in-frame ones; the method was immunoSEQ multiplex PCR. The sample includes 200,000 to 250,000 clones, roughly 80% of them seen just once. With regard to this clone: Its target is unknown.

The TCR sequence derives from a man aged 30-40 years in good health and CMV-seronegative. The chain employs TRBV6-1 and TRBJ2-6; D might be TRBD1 (5 bases). The sequenced material came from PBMCs. The CDR3, as DNA: TGTGCCAGCAACACAGGCTACTCTGGGGCCAACGTCCTGACTTTC. This codes for CASNTGYSGANVLTF.